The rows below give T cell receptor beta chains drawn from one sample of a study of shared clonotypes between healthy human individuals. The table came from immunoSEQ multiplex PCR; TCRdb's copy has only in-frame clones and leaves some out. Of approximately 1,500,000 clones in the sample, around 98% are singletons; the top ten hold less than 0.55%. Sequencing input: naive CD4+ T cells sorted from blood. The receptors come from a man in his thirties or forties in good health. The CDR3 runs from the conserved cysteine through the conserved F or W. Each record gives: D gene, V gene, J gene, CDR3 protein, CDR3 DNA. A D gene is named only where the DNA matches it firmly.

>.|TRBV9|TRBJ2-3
CASSVARPDTQYF
TGTGCCAGCAGCGTAGCCAGGCCAGATACGCAGTATTTT
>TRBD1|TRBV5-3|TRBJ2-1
CARSSEGTGPYNEQFF
TGTGCCAGAAGCTCGGAGGGGACAGGACCCTACAATGAGCAGTTCTTC
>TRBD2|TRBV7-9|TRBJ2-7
CASSTPGLVRGDEQYF
TGTGCCAGCAGCACCCCGGGACTTGTCCGGGGGGACGAGCAGTACTTC
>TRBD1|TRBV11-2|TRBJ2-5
CASSLDPGTGGTQYF
TGTGCCAGCAGCTTAGATCCCGGGACAGGGGGGACCCAGTACTTC
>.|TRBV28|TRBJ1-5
CASSLRDIEGNQPQHF
TGTGCCAGCAGTCTCCGGGACATCGAGGGCAATCAGCCCCAGCATTTT
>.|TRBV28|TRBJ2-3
CASSFGPGSSYTDTQYF
TGTGCCAGCAGTTTTGGTCCCGGTAGTAGTTACACAGATACGCAGTATTTT
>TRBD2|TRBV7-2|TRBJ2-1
CASSLVRGLVLSSYNEQFF
TGTGCCAGCAGCTTAGTACGGGGACTAGTTTTGAGCTCCTACAATGAGCAGTTCTTC
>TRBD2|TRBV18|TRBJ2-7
CASAGLAGYEQYF
TGTGCCAGCGCGGGACTAGCGGGCTACGAGCAGTACTTC
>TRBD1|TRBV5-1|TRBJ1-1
CASSSGQTMNTEAFF
TGCGCCAGCAGCTCGGGACAGACTATGAACACTGAAGCTTTCTTT
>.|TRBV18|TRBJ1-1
CASSPGRAQNTEAFF
TGTGCCAGCTCACCGGGAAGGGCACAAAACACTGAAGCTTTCTTT
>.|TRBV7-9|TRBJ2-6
CASSSRASGANVLTF
TGTGCCAGCAGCTCCAGGGCCTCTGGGGCCAACGTCCTGACTTTC